This TCR beta chain was retrieved from a study of blood T cell repertoires in COVID-19. Trimming removed 1 base from V and 6 bases from J, with 16 bases in between. Germline loops: CDR1 MNHEY, CDR2 SMNVEV (reference sequence). This CDR3 is built from 17 residues. Clones were read by immunoSEQ multiplex PCR, and TCRdb kept only the in-frame ones, dropping some. The sample holds 90,000 to 120,000 clones, roughly 69% seen once. What was sequenced was peripheral blood. The origin of this receptor is a man aged 80 or over with acute or convalescent COVID-19. This chain joins TRBV27 and TRBJ1-6; perhaps TRBD1 as D (5 bases). The CDR3 DNA follows: TGTGCCAGCAGTTTATATGCCGGGCAGGGCCTTAATTCACCCCTCCACTTT. Amino acid sequence: CASSLYAGQGLNSPLHF.